This TCR beta chain came from a study of control samples from healthy donors and cancer patients. TCRdb's copy holds only in-frame clones and misses some; the assay was immunoSEQ multiplex PCR. The data show approximately 120,000 clones, more than 85% seen once. Sequencing used blood. The clonotype comes from a woman in her forties or fifties in good health.

In DNA form, the CDR3 reads TGTGCCAGCAGCCCAGGGACTAGCGGGAAAAGCTCCTACAATGAGCAGTTCTTC. This sequence encodes CASSPGTSGKSSYNEQFF. This chain connects TRBV9 to TRBJ2-1, with TRBD2 matching 13 bases. The V gene end was trimmed by 4 bases and the J gene end by 0 bases; junction bases not matched to a gene: 7. This CDR3 comprises 18 residues. Looked up from germline, CDR1 is SGDLS and CDR2 is YYNGEE. Full variable domain (missing parts from reference TRBV9 and TRBJ2-1): DSGVTQTPKHLITATGQRVTLRCSPRSGDLSVYWYQQSLDQGLQFLIQYYNGEERAKGNILERFSAQQFPDLHSELNLSSLELGDSALYFCASSPGTSGKSSYNEQFFGPGTRLTVL.